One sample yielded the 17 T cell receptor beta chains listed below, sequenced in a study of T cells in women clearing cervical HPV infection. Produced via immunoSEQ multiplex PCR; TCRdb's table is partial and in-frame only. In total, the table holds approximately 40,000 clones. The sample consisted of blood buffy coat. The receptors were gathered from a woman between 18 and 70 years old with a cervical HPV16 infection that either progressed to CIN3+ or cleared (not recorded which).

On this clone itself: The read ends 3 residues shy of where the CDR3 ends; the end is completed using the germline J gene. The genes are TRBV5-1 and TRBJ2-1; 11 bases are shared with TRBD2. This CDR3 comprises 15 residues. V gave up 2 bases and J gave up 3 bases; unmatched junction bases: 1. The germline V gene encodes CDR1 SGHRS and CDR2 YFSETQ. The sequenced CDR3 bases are TGCGCCAGCAGCTTACTAGCGGGGGACTACAATGAG. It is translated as CASSLLAGDYNE. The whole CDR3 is CASSLLAGDYNEQFF.

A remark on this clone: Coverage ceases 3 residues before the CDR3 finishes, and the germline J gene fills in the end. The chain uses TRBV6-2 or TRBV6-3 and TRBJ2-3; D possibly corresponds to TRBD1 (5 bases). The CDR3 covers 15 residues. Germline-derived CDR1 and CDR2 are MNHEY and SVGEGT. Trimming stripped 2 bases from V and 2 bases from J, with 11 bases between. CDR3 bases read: TGTGCCAGCAGTTACCTCGCTGGGGCCACAGATACG. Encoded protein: CASSYLAGATDT. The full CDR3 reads CASSYLAGATDTQYF.

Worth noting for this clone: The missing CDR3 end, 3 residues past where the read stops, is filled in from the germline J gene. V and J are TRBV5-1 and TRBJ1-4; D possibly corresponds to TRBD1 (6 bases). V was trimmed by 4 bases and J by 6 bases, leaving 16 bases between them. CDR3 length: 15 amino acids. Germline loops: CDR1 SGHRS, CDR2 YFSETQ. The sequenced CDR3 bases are TGCGCCAGCAGCGCTGGGACATGGAAGGATGAAAAA. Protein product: CASSAGTWKDEK. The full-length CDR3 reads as CASSAGTWKDEKLFF.

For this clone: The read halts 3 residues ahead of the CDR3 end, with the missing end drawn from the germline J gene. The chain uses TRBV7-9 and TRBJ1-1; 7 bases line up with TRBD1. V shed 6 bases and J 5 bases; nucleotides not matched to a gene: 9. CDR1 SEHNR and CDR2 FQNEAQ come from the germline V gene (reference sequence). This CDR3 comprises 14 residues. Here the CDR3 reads CASRSGTGVTEAFF. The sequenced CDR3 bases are TGTGCCAGCAGGAGCGGTACAGGGGTGACTGAA.

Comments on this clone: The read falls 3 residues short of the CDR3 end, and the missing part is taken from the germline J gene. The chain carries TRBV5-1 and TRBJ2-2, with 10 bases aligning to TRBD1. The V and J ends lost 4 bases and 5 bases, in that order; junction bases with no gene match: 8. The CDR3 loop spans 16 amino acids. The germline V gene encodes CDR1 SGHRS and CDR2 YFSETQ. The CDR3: CASSLGTGARTGELFF. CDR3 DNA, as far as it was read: TGCGCCAGCAGCCTGGGGACAGGGGCTCGGACCGGGGAG.

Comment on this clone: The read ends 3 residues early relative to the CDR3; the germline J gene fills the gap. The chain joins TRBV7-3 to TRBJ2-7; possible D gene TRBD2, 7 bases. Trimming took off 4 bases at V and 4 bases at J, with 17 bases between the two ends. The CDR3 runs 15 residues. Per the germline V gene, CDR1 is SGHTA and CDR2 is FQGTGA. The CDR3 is CASSSQGRESYEQYF. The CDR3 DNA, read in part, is TGTGCCAGCAGCTCCCAGGGGCGGGAGTCGTACGAG.

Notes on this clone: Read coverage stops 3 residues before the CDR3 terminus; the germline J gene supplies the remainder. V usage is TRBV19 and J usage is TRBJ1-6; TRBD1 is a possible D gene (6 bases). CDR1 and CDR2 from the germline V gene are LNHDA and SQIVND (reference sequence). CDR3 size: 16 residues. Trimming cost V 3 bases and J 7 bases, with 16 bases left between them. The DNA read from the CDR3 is TGTGCCAGTAGTATCCGCTGGGACATAAGAAATTCACCC. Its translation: CASSIRWDIRNSP. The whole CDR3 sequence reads CASSIRWDIRNSPLHF.

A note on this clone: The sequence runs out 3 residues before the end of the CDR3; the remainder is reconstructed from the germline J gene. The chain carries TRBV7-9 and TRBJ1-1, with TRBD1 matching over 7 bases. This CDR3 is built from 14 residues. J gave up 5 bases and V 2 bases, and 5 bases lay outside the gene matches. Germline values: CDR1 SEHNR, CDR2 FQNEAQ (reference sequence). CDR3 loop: CASSLRGGRTEAFF. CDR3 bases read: TGTGCCAGCAGCTTACGAGGGGGCCGAACTGAA.

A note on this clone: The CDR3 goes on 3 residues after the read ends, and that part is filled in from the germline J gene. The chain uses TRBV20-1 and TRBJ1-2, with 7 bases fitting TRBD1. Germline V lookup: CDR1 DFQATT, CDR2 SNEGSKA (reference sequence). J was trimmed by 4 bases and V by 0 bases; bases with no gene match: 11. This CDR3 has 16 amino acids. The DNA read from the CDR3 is TGCAGTGCTAGAGATCTGCAGGAGACAGGGCCCTATGGC. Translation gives CSARDLQETGPYG. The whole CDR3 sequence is CSARDLQETGPYGYTF.

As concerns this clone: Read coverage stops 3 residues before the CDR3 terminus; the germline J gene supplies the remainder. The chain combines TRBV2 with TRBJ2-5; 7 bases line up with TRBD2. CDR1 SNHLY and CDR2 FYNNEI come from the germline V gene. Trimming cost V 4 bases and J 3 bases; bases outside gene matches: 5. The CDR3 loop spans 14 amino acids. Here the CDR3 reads CASSGLAVEETQYF. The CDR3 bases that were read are TGTGCCAGCAGTGGGCTAGCGGTAGAAGAGACC.

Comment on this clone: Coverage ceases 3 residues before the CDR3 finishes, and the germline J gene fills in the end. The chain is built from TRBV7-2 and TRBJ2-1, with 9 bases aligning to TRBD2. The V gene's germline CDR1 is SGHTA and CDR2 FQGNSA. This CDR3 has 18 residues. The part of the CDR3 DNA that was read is TGTGCAAGTCGCTTAGCGCGGGGCGGGGGGGCTAAGAGGGATGAG. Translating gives CASRLARGGGAKRDE. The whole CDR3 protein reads CASRLARGGGAKRDEQFF.

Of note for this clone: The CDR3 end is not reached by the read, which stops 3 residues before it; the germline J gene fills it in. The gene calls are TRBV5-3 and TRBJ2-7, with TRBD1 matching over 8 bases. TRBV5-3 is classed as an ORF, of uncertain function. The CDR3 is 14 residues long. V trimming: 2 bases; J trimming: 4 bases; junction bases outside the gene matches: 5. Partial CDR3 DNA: TGTGCCAGAAGCTTATATCAGGGGGCGTACGAG. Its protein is CARSLYQGAYE. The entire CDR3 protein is CARSLYQGAYEQYF.

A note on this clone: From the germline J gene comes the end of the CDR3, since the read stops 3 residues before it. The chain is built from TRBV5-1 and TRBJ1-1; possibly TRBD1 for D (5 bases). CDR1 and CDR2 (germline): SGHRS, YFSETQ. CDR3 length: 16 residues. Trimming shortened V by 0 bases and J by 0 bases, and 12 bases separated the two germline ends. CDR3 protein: CASSLEGPGMNTEAFF. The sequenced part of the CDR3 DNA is TGCGCCAGCAGCTTGGAGGGGCCGGGAATGAACACTGAA.

The part of the CDR3 DNA that was read is TGCAGTGCTAGGCCCGGACTAGCGGGGGGGCTGGATGAG. It yields the protein CSARPGLAGGLDE. The CDR3, in full, reads CSARPGLAGGLDEQFF. V usage is TRBV20-1 and J usage is TRBJ2-1; TRBD2 matches 15 bases. The CDR3 is cut off 3 residues early in the read; its end comes from the germline J gene. V lost 3 bases, J lost 8 bases, and 8 bases stayed unmatched. The CDR3 covers 16 residues. Germline CDR1 reads DFQATT; CDR2 reads SNEGSKA (reference sequence).

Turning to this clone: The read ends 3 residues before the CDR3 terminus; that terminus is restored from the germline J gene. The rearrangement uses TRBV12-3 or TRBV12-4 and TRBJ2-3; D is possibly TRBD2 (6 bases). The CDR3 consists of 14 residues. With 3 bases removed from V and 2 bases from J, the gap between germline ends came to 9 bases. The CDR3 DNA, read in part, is TGTGCCAGCAGTTTCGGCGGGGACACAGATACG. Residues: CASSFGGDTDT. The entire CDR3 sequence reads CASSFGGDTDTQYF.

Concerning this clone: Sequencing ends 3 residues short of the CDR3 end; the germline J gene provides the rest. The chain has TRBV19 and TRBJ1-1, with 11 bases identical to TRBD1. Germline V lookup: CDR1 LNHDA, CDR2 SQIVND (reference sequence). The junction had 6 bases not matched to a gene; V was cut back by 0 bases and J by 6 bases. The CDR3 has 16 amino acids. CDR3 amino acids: CASSIDPGTGGSEAFF. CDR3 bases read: TGTGCCAGTAGTATAGACCCCGGGACAGGGGGATCTGAA.

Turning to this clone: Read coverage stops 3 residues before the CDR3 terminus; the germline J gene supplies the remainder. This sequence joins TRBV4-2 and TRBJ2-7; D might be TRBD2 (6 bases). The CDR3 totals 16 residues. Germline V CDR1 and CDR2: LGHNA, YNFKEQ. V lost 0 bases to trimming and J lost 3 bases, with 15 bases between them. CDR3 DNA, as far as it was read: TGTGCCAGCAGCCAAGATGACAGCGGGTATTACTACGAG. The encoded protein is CASSQDDSGYYYE. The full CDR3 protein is CASSQDDSGYYYEQYF.